This T cell receptor beta chain came from a study of blood T cell repertoires in COVID-19. Study processing details: Amplification of reference gene primers provided the estimated nucleated cell counts. Sequenced by immunoSEQ multiplex PCR; TCRdb stores in-frame clones only, minus some. V and J calls plus clone size are reproduced from that table; the DNA served to infer D and trimming. The sample includes approximately 200,000 clones, roughly 80% seen only once; the top ten take about 1.3%. CDR1 is SGHTS, CDR2 YDEGEE, per germline. J lost 3 bases, V lost 3 bases, and 2 bases had no gene match. The CDR3 has 13 amino acids. Participant reports of clinical history set cohort assignment.

The chain has TRBV5-8 and TRBJ2-5; 7 nucleotides match TRBD1. This clonotype was obtained from a woman between 40 and 55 years old with acute COVID-19. The specimen sequenced was PBMCs or T cells enriched from blood (not recorded which). CDR3 DNA: TGTGCCAGCAGCTCGGGACAGAAAGAGACCCAGTACTTC. It is translated as CASSSGQKETQYF.